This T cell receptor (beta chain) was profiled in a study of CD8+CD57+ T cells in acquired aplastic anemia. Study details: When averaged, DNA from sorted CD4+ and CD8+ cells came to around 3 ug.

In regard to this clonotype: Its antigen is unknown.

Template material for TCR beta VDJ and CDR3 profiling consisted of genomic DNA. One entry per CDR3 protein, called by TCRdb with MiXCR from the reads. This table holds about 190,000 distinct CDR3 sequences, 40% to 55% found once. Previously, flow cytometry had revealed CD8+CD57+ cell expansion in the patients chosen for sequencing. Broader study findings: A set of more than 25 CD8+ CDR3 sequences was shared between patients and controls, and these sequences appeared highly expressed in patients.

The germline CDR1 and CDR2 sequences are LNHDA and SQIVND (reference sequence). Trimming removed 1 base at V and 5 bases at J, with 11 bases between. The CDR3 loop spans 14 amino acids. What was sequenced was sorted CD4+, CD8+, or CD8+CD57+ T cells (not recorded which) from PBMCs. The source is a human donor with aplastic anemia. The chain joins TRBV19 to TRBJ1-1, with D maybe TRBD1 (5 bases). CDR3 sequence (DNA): TGTGCCAGTAGTATAGGCGGGGGTTGGACTGAAGCTTTCTTT. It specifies CASSIGGGWTEAFF.